Following are 30 T cell receptor beta chains from one sample sequenced in a study. MiXCR, run by TCRdb on the RT-PCR reads, gives a single entry per CDR3 protein. The sample holds approximately 720,000 distinct CDR3 sequences, approximately 15% seen once. The sequenced material came from memory CD4+ T cells from blood. The receptors come from a female donor in good health, serving as a healthy control.

V is TRBV11-1 and J is TRBJ2-2; the match to TRBD1 covers 9 bases. CDR1 is SGHAT and CDR2 is FQDESV in the germline V gene (reference sequence). This CDR3 is 16 amino acids long. V lost 5 bases, J lost 4 bases, and 8 bases stayed unmatched. The CDR3 sequence is CASSTNRGLGTGELFF. The CDR3 DNA reads as TGTGCCAGCAGCACAAACAGGGGGCTTGGCACCGGGGAGCTGTTTTTT. Full variable domain (outside the CDR3, taken from reference TRBV11-1 and TRBJ2-2): EAEVAQSPRYKITEKSQAVAFWCDPISGHATLYWYRQILGQGPELLVQFQDESVVDDSQLPKDRFSAERLKGVDSTLKIQPAELGDSAMYLCASSTNRGLGTGELFFGEGSRLTVL.

This chain joins TRBV7-6 and TRBJ1-1; D perhaps matches TRBD1 (6 bases). This CDR3 is built from 15 residues. V shed 4 bases and J shed 4 bases, with 16 bases lying between them. Germline CDR1 SGHVS, CDR2 FNYEAQ. CDR3 nucleotides: TGTGCCAGCAGCTCAATGGCGGGGGGCATCACTGAAGCTTTCTTT. Translating it yields CASSSMAGGITEAFF.

J is TRBJ1-2 and V is TRBV30, with D unclear. CDR1 and CDR2 from the germline V gene are GTSNPN and SVGIG (reference sequence). CDR3 length equals 13 residues. The CDR3: CSSIGRGGFGYTF. The CDR3, as DNA: TGTAGTTCTATCGGGAGAGGCGGATTTGGCTACACCTTC.

This clonotype was counted ten times or more. The chain links TRBV29-1 to TRBJ2-1, with D perhaps TRBD2 (5 bases). V lost 7 bases and J 9 bases, leaving 16 bases between the germline ends. This CDR3 is built from 12 residues. Germline CDR1 reads SQVTM; CDR2 reads ANQGSEA. The CDR3 spells CSAWRLGGEQFF. For the CDR3, the DNA is TGCAGCGCCTGGAGGCTAGGAGGTGAGCAGTTCTTC.

This clonotype was counted ten times or more. The V and J genes are TRBV7-2 and TRBJ2-6; 9 bases match TRBD1. Germline V gives CDR1 SGHTA, CDR2 FQGNSA. With 5 bases clipped from V and 0 bases from J, the junction kept 5 bases outside the gene matches. This CDR3 has 17 residues. CDR3 coding DNA: TGTGCCAGCAGCCCTGGGACAGGGAGCTCTGGGGCCAACGTCCTGACTTTC. Its translation is CASSPGTGSSGANVLTF. The full variable domain, completed using reference TRBV7-2 and TRBJ2-6, is GAGVSQSPSNKVTEKGKDVELRCDPISGHTALYWYRQSLGQGLEFLIYFQGNSAPDKSGLPSDRFSAERTGGSVSTLTIQRTQQEDSAVYLCASSPGTGSSGANVLTFGAGSRLTVL.

This clonotype was counted between two and nine times. The V gene is TRBV7-2, the J gene TRBJ1-6; no firm D call. The germline V gene encodes CDR1 SGHTA and CDR2 FQGNSA. The CDR3 length is 13 residues. With 4 bases removed from V and 13 bases from J, the gap between germline ends came to 14 bases. The DNA of the CDR3 is TGTGCCAGCAGCTCCGGCGGGGAGAGGCCCCTCCACTTT. Protein product: CASSSGGERPLHF. Based on the CDR3 plus reference TRBV7-2 and TRBJ1-6, the full variable domain is GAGVSQSPSNKVTEKGKDVELRCDPISGHTALYWYRQSLGQGLEFLIYFQGNSAPDKSGLPSDRFSAERTGGSVSTLTIQRTQQEDSAVYLCASSSGGERPLHFGNGTRLTVT.

This clonotype turned up a few times. The rearrangement uses TRBV28 and TRBJ2-7; TRBD1 aligns across 7 bases. Germline V gives CDR1 MDHEN, CDR2 SYDVKM. The J segment lost 7 bases and the V segment lost 7 bases, leaving 13 bases of the junction unmatched. The CDR3 extends over 14 amino acids. The DNA for the CDR3 is TGTGCCAGCACGATCTCCCTAACAGGGGAAGAGCAGTACTTC. Its protein product is CASTISLTGEEQYF.

This clonotype has a handful of counts. V gene TRBV20-1 combines with J gene TRBJ2-5; TRBD2 agrees at 16 bases. This CDR3 has 16 residues. V was clipped by 5 bases and J by 3 bases; unmatched bases: 6. Germline V lookup: CDR1 DFQATT, CDR2 SNEGSKA (reference sequence). CDR3 sequence reads: CSAGGTSGGAEETQYF. In nucleotides, the CDR3 is TGCAGTGCTGGGGGGACTAGCGGGGGGGCAGAAGAGACCCAGTACTTC.

This clonotype showed up just a few times. The chain combines TRBV7-9 with TRBJ2-5; unclear D gene. The CDR3 totals 14 residues. Trimming took off 5 bases at V and 0 bases at J, with 10 bases between the two ends. CDR1 is SEHNR and CDR2 is FQNEAQ in the germline V gene (reference sequence). The CDR3 DNA reads TGTGCCAGCAGCCCTCAGGCCAACCAAGAGACCCAGTACTTC. Its translation: CASSPQANQETQYF.

The V and J genes are TRBV7-9 and TRBJ2-5; 9 bases align to TRBD2. Unmatched junction bases numbered 16, after V lost 5 bases and J lost 3 bases. The length of the CDR3 is 18 residues. From germline, CDR1 is SEHNR and CDR2 FQNEAQ (reference sequence). The CDR3 nucleotides read TGTGCCAGCAGCCGCCCCGAGGGCGGGAGGGCCGAGAAAGAGACCCAGTACTTC. It is translated as CASSRPEGGRAEKETQYF.

As concerns this clonotype: A read error is possible here, since a much larger clone lies one base away. The V and J genes are TRBV7-3 and TRBJ2-3; 11 bases match TRBD1. This CDR3 is built from 17 residues. V was clipped by 4 bases and J by 1 base; unmatched bases: 7. Germline V lookup: CDR1 SGHTA, CDR2 FQGTGA. The CDR3 sequence is CASSSRTGGARTDTQYF. The CDR3 DNA follows: TGTGCCAGCAGCTCCAGGACAGGGGGCGCGCGCACAGATACGCAGTATTTT.

This clonotype was seen only once. The rearrangement uses TRBV19 and TRBJ1-2, with D unclear. Germline CDR1 and CDR2: LNHDA and SQIVND (reference sequence). Deletions cut 5 bases from V and 7 bases from J, with 11 bases between. This CDR3 spans 12 amino acids. The CDR3 protein is CASSSREAGYTF. CDR3 nucleotides: TGTGCCAGTAGTTCCCGGGAAGCTGGCTACACCTTC.

The chain couples TRBV28 to TRBJ1-3; no clear D. This CDR3 spans 15 amino acids. Germline loops: CDR1 MDHEN, CDR2 SYDVKM. The V end was cut by 7 bases, the J end by 0 bases, with 13 bases between. CDR3 residues: CASTVTILSGNTIYF. CDR3 nucleotide sequence: TGTGCCAGCACTGTTACGATACTCTCTGGAAACACCATATATTTT.

This clonotype has just a few counts. The V call is TRBV20-1, the J call TRBJ2-1; weak D call: TRBD2 (6 bases). Trimming removed 1 base at V and 8 bases at J, with 15 bases between. The CDR3 runs 14 residues. Germline CDR1 DFQATT, CDR2 SNEGSKA (reference sequence). The CDR3, as DNA: TGCAGTGCTAGAGGAGGATCAGGCGGGGATGAGCAGTTCTTC. Translating gives CSARGGSGGDEQFF.

With regard to this clonotype: A read error is possible here, since a much larger clone lies one base away. The chain recombines TRBV7-9 with TRBJ2-3; tentative D call: TRBD1 (5 bases). The germline CDR1 and CDR2 sequences are SEHNR and FQNEAQ (reference sequence). This CDR3 is built from 15 residues. CDR3 loop: CVSSSDISLTDTQYF. CDR3 sequence (DNA): TGTGTCAGCAGCTCGGACATATCGCTCACAGATACGCAGTATTTT.

The genes are TRBV12-3 or TRBV12-4 and TRBJ1-2; D call uncertain. Trimming cost V 6 bases and J 1 base, with 36 bases left between them. This CDR3 comprises 22 residues. CDR3 coding DNA: TGTGCCAGCAGACCAAGACGTCCATACCGAATAACTATTATACCGAATAACTATGGCTACACCTTC. Its protein product is CASRPRRPYRITIIPNNYGYTF.

This clonotype was found a few times. The chain employs TRBV5-1 and TRBJ1-1, with 7 bases aligning to TRBD1. The CDR3 is made up of 12 amino acids. The germline V gene has CDR1 SGHRS and CDR2 YFSETQ. V trimming: 3 bases; J trimming: 11 bases; junction bases outside the gene matches: 7. The CDR3 DNA follows: TGCGCCAGCAGCTGGGACAGACAGGAGGCTTTCTTT. Translated: CASSWDRQEAFF.

At least ten counts were recorded for this clonotype. The chain employs TRBV4-3 and TRBJ1-1; D is undetermined. The CDR3 extends over 14 amino acids. Germline V gene sequence: CDR1 LGHNA, CDR2 YSLEER. V was cut by 0 bases and J by 2 bases, with 7 bases left in between. Written as DNA, the CDR3 is TGCGCCAGCAGCCAAGAGGTGGGAAACACTGAAGCTTTCTTT. It specifies CASSQEVGNTEAFF.

This clonotype has a handful of counts. The chain recombines TRBV10-2 with TRBJ1-2, with 8 bases that match TRBD1. Trimming cost V 7 bases and J 5 bases; bases outside gene matches: 12. The CDR3 totals 15 residues. Germline loops: CDR1 WSHSY, CDR2 SAAADI. The CDR3: CASTLAPQGVYGYTF. The CDR3 DNA is TGCGCCAGCACCTTAGCCCCACAGGGGGTGTATGGCTACACCTTC.

V gene TRBV4-3 combines with J gene TRBJ2-7; D remains ambiguous. This CDR3 is 10 amino acids long. Germline CDR1 and CDR2: LGHNA and YSLEER. Trimming pared 4 bases from V and 10 bases from J, leaving 8 bases between. This chain's CDR3 is CASSLFNQYF. CDR3 DNA: TGCGCCAGCAGCCTATTTAACCAGTACTTC.

This clonotype was seen only a few times. This chain connects TRBV11-2 to TRBJ2-1; D may be TRBD2 (6 bases). The CDR3 sequence is 16 residues long. V lost 4 bases to trimming and J lost 0 bases, with 13 bases between them. From germline, CDR1 is SGHAT and CDR2 FQNNGV. Here the CDR3 reads CASSSRAGLSYNEQFF. The CDR3 coding sequence is TGTGCCAGCAGCTCCAGAGCGGGTCTCTCCTACAATGAGCAGTTCTTC.

The chain links TRBV20-1 to TRBJ1-2; D is perhaps TRBD1 (5 bases). This CDR3 spans 13 amino acids. The V gene's germline CDR1 is DFQATT and CDR2 SNEGSKA (reference sequence). V lost 2 bases and J lost 3, with 10 bases in between. CDR3 coding DNA: TGCAGTGCTAGACTCCCGGGGGACTATGGCTACACCTTC. Its protein is CSARLPGDYGYTF.

The chain employs TRBV9 and TRBJ1-3; D may be TRBD1 (5 bases). The CDR3 totals 16 residues. Trimming stripped 0 bases from V and 0 bases from J, with 10 bases between. Germline-derived CDR1 and CDR2 are SGDLS and YYNGEE. CDR3 in amino acids: CASSVAPGYSGNTIYF. In DNA, the CDR3 is TGTGCCAGCAGCGTAGCCCCAGGGTACTCTGGAAACACCATATATTTT. The whole variable domain, filled in from reference TRBV9 and TRBJ1-3, reads DSGVTQTPKHLITATGQRVTLRCSPRSGDLSVYWYQQSLDQGLQFLIQYYNGEERAKGNILERFSAQQFPDLHSELNLSSLELGDSALYFCASSVAPGYSGNTIYFGEGSWLTVV.

DNA for the CDR3: TGTGCCAGCAGCGGGGACCCACTTGGCAATCAGCCCCAGCATTTT. The encoded protein is CASSGDPLGNQPQHF. The genes are TRBV11-2 and TRBJ1-5; D is perhaps TRBD1 (5 bases). V was clipped by 5 bases and J by 2 bases, with 13 bases between them. Germline V gene lookup returns CDR1 SGHAT and CDR2 FQNNGV. There are 15 residues in the CDR3.

This clonotype was counted ten times or more. This chain joins TRBV10-3 and TRBJ2-3, with 9 bases fitting TRBD1. V lost 10 bases and J lost 1; bases outside the gene matches: 6. The germline V gene encodes CDR1 ENHRY and CDR2 SYGVKD. This CDR3 is 14 amino acids long. The CDR3 is CATEGTGRTDTQYF. The CDR3 nucleotides are TGTGCCACCGAGGGGACAGGGCGCACAGATACGCAGTATTTT.

In its sample, this clonotype was seen many times. The V and J genes are TRBV18 and TRBJ2-3; D is possibly TRBD2 (6 bases). CDR1 KGHSH and CDR2 LQKENI come from the germline V gene. This CDR3 has 15 amino acids. V lost 5 bases, J lost 0 bases, and 12 bases lay in between. The CDR3 DNA reads TGTGCCAGCTCAATTGCGGGACCTAGCACAGATACGCAGTATTTT. Residues: CASSIAGPSTDTQYF.

The J gene is TRBJ2-3, the V gene TRBV7-9; 7 bases match TRBD2. This CDR3 is 16 amino acids long. Germline trimming cut 1 base from V and 7 bases from J; bases unmatched to any gene: 11. Per germline, CDR1 SEHNR and CDR2 FQNEAQ (reference sequence). Written as DNA, the CDR3 is TGTGCCAGCAGCTTAGGGGGAGCGGGGTCTTCATATACGCAGTATTTT. It is translated as CASSLGGAGSSYTQYF.

The chain carries TRBV6-5 and TRBJ1-6; D is unclear. The CDR3 totals 16 residues. Germline CDR1 reads MNHEY; CDR2 reads SVGAGI. Trimming removed 0 bases from V and 7 bases from J, with 13 bases in between. The CDR3, as DNA: TGTGCCAGCAGTTACTCGATACGGGGTCCCAATTCACCCCTCCACTTT. Protein sequence: CASSYSIRGPNSPLHF.

The CDR3 protein is CASSLGAGQNGYTF. The CDR3 region has the DNA TGCGCCAGCAGCTTGGGGGCAGGGCAGAATGGCTACACCTTC. This chain links TRBV5-1 with TRBJ1-2, with a weak D call TRBD1 (5 bases). The CDR3 is made up of 14 amino acids. From germline, CDR1 is SGHRS and CDR2 YFSETQ. V was cut by 0 bases and J by 6 bases, with 12 bases left in between.

This sequence joins TRBV5-1 and TRBJ1-5; 7 positions match TRBD1. Germline CDR1 reads SGHRS; CDR2 reads YFSETQ. The CDR3 covers 16 residues. The junction had 8 bases not matched to a gene; V was cut back by 4 bases and J by 1 base. The CDR3 DNA sequence: TGCGCCAGCAGCCCTACCCCGGGACAGAGCAATCAGCCCCAGCATTTT. Protein product: CASSPTPGQSNQPQHF.